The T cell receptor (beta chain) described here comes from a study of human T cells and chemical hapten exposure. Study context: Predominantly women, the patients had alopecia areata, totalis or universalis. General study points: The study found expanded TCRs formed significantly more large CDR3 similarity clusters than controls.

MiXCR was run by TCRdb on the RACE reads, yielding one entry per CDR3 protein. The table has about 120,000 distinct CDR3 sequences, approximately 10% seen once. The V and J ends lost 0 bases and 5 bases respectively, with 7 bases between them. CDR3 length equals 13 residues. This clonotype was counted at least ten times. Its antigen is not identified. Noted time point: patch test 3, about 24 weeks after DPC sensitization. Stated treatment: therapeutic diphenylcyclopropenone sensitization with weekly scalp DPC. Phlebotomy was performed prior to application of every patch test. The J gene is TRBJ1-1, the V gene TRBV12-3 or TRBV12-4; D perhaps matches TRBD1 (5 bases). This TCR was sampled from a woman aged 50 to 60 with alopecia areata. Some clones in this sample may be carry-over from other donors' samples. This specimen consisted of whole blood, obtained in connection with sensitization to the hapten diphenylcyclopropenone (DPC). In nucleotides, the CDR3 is TGTGCCAGCAGTTTAGCAGGGGTAACTGAAGCTTTCTTT. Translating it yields CASSLAGVTEAFF.